Here is one T cell receptor beta chain with its context. Authors' methods: Amplification of reference gene primers provided the estimated nucleated cell counts. Assay: immunoSEQ multiplex PCR; the TCRdb copy retains only in-frame clones and omits some. That table furnishes V, J and clone size, whereas the DNA furnished D and trimming. The sample holds 160,000 or so clones; about four fifths are singletons and the top ten take roughly 0.58%. These data originate in a study of blood T cell repertoires in COVID-19. About the study: Sources were T cells, B-cell-depleted T cells, or PBMCs; the material itself was cDNA or gDNA.

The CDR3 length is 11 residues. Trimming cost V 4 bases and J 2 bases, with 3 bases left between them. Germline values: CDR1 SGHRS, CDR2 YFSETQ. The sequencing sample was made of peripheral blood. V gene TRBV5-1 combines with J gene TRBJ2-5; D unresolved. The receptor's source is a man in his 60s with acute or convalescent COVID-19. This CDR3 reads CASSEQETQYF. The CDR3 bases are TGCGCCAGCAGCGAGCAAGAGACCCAGTACTTC.